The 3 T cell receptor beta chains listed next were all sequenced from one sample in a study of shared clonotypes between healthy human individuals. Generated by immunoSEQ multiplex PCR, the TCRdb table keeps only in-frame clones and is missing some. The table records roughly 300,000 clones, about nine tenths of them present only once. Sequencing used memory CD8+ T cells sorted from blood. Subset specified: CD45RO+ cells pooled with CCR7-negative TemRA cells. These receptors all come from a man between 18 and 35 years old in good health.

V gene TRBV28 combines with J gene TRBJ1-2; 12 nucleotides agree with TRBD1. This CDR3 has 12 residues. V lost 8 bases to trimming and J lost 6 bases; unmatched junction nucleotides: 1. Looked up from germline, CDR1 is MDHEN and CDR2 is SYDVKM. The CDR3 nucleotides are TGTGCCAGCGGGGACAGGGGGCATGGCTACACCTTC. Amino acid sequence: CASGDRGHGYTF.

The chain is built from TRBV6-5 and TRBJ1-1; TRBD1 matches 8 bases. V trimming: 6 bases; J trimming: 0 bases; junction bases outside the gene matches: 6. CDR1 is MNHEY, CDR2 SVGAGI, per germline. The CDR3 is 15 residues long. CDR3 residues: CASRDRVKMNTEAFF. DNA of the CDR3: TGTGCCAGCAGGGACAGGGTCAAGATGAACACTGAAGCTTTCTTT.

The count of this clone is one. This chain uses TRBV7-8 with TRBJ2-7; 11 bases fit TRBD1. Germline CDR1 is SGHVS and CDR2 is FQNEAQ. The CDR3 runs 15 residues. The ends lost 4 bases at V and 6 bases at J; junction bases unmatched: 8. The CDR3 reads CASSSPGGTGGEQYF. The DNA for the CDR3 is TGTGCCAGCAGCTCTCCTGGGGGGACAGGGGGCGAGCAGTACTTC.